This T cell receptor (beta chain) appears in the sequencing data of a study of beta chain features in type 1 diabetes. Points from the study as a whole: There was a moderate but significant shortening of TCRB CDR3s in all four CD4+ subsets of Type 1 diabetes patients.

CD4+ naive, central memory, regulatory and stem cell-like memory cells were sorted via CD45RO/CCR7/CD25/CD127/CD95/CD27. Sorted populations were all over 95% pure. This CDR3 is built from 15 residues. Germline V gives CDR1 SEHNR, CDR2 FQNEAQ (reference sequence). V lost 3 bases, J lost 4 bases, and 15 bases lay in between. This clone was observed a handful of times. Its specificity is unknown. Investigators reverse transcribed all isolated RNA, so they sequenced expressed TCRB transcripts. Clones were read by immunoSEQ multiplex PCR, and TCRdb kept only the in-frame ones, dropping some. The sample records tens of thousands of clones, 40% to 60% being singletons.

This clonotype was sampled from a woman aged 35 to 49 with type 1 diabetes. This chain connects TRBV7-9 to TRBJ1-2; D remains unclear. Sequencing was performed on Tregs from blood. The CDR3 DNA sequence: TGTGCCAGCAGCTTGGGAGCAGCCCTGAGCTATGGCTACACCTTC. This encodes CASSLGAALSYGYTF.